The 14 T cell receptor beta chains given below trace back to one sample, sequenced in a study of T cells in Graves' hyperthyroidism and ophthalmopathy. From RNA transcripts, TCR beta CDR3 regions were amplified. HTBI primers were the set used in a first-round RT-PCR of the TCR CDR3. TCRdb itself ran the multiplex PCR reads through MiXCR, one entry per CDR3 protein. This sample yields hundreds of thousands of distinct CDR3 sequences, of which 17% are seen a single time; around 57% belongs to the top ten. Source material: blood. The receptors stem from a woman in her sixties or seventies with Graves' ophthalmopathy.

There are a few counts of this clonotype. A much larger clonotype is one base distant, so this may be a read error. V gene TRBV27 combines with J gene TRBJ2-7, with a weak D call TRBD1 (6 bases). The CDR3 totals 14 residues. Germline V gives CDR1 MNHEY, CDR2 SMNVEV (reference sequence). CDR3 nucleotide sequence: TGTGCCAGCAGCAGGCCGGGACAAGGGTACGGGCAGTACTTC. It translates to CASSRPGQGYGQYF.

In its sample, this clonotype was seen many times. The chain links TRBV7-3 to TRBJ2-1; 10 positions agree with TRBD2. Germline V lookup: CDR1 SGHTA, CDR2 FQGTGA. CDR3 length equals 15 residues. The V gene end was trimmed by 2 bases and the J gene end by 8 bases; junction bases not matched to a gene: 6. The CDR3, as DNA: TGTGCCAGCAGCTTAGGGACTAGCGTTTACGATGAGCAGTTCTTC. Its protein product is CASSLGTSVYDEQFF.

This clonotype was detected many times. The chain carries TRBV12-3 or TRBV12-4 and TRBJ1-5; D might be TRBD1 (6 bases). This CDR3 comprises 14 residues. The ends were cut back, 7 bases at V and 5 bases at J, with 15 bases in the middle. The CDR3 DNA reads as TGTGCCAGCACTATAGGGGGGCGAGATCAGCCCCAGCATTTT. This encodes CASTIGGRDQPQHF.

The chain recombines TRBV28 with TRBJ2-1, with D unresolved. The CDR3 sequence is 13 residues long. V was trimmed by 8 bases and J by 5 bases, leaving 13 bases between them. Germline V gene data show CDR1 as MDHEN and CDR2 as SYDVKM. The CDR3 region is CASRFGRNNEQFF. In nucleotides, the CDR3 is TGTGCCAGCCGCTTCGGACGGAACAATGAGCAGTTCTTC.

This clonotype showed up just a few times. This chain links TRBV4-3 with TRBJ2-3; possible D gene TRBD2, 5 bases. Germline-derived CDR1 and CDR2 are LGHNA and YSLEER. This CDR3 spans 14 amino acids. V was pared by 1 base and J by 4 bases, with 9 bases between. The CDR3 sequence: CASSQVVGADTQYF. The CDR3 coding sequence is TGCGCCAGCAGCCAAGTTGTGGGAGCAGATACGCAGTATTTT.

This clonotype came up a few times. This chain uses TRBV7-7 with TRBJ1-2, with unresolved D. The germline gives CDR1 SSHAT, CDR2 FNYEAQ (reference sequence). Trimming cost V 4 bases and J 2 bases, with 5 bases left between them. The CDR3 contains 12 residues. CDR3 sequence (DNA): TGTGCCAGCAGCTCCAAAAACTATGGCTACACCTTC. Protein sequence: CASSSKNYGYTF.

This clonotype was picked up many times. The chain joins TRBV30 to TRBJ1-3, with D tentatively TRBD1 (5 bases). Germline assignment: CDR1 GTSNPN and CDR2 SVGIG (reference sequence). This CDR3 comprises 16 residues. V gave up 7 bases and J gave up 0 bases, with 19 bases separating them. The CDR3 sequence is CASGGSYGRSGNTIYF. The CDR3 DNA reads TGTGCCTCTGGGGGTAGTTACGGCCGCTCTGGAAACACCATATATTTT.

The sample holds many counts of this clonotype. This chain links TRBV28 with TRBJ1-2, with 10 bases fitting TRBD1. Per germline, CDR1 MDHEN and CDR2 SYDVKM. This CDR3 comprises 17 residues. With 3 bases clipped from V and 1 base from J, the junction kept 8 bases outside the gene matches. The CDR3 nucleotides read TGTGCCAGCAGTTTCCGGGACAGGGGCCCCCTTAACTATGGCTACACCTTC. Protein sequence: CASSFRDRGPLNYGYTF.

This clonotype was detected many times. The chain is built from TRBV6-1 and TRBJ1-4, with TRBD1 matching 10 bases. This CDR3 has 17 amino acids. V was pared by 5 bases and J by 5 bases, with 11 bases of the junction left unmatched. The V gene's germline CDR1 is MNHNS and CDR2 SASEGT. Written as DNA, the CDR3 is TGTGCCAGCAGTTTCCGACAGACAGGGGGCTTAAATGAAAAACTGTTTTTT. Translation: CASSFRQTGGLNEKLFF.

In the case of this clonotype: One base away lies a much larger clone, so this may be a sequencing read error. The chain carries TRBV13 and TRBJ2-7, with 7 bases fitting TRBD2. Germline lookup yields CDR1 PRHDT and CDR2 FYEKMQ (reference sequence). The CDR3 loop spans 15 amino acids. The CDR3 sequence is CASSLGLAASYEQCF. The DNA of the CDR3 is TGTGCCAGCAGCTTAGGCCTAGCGGCTTCCTACGAGCAGTGCTTC.

The sample holds many counts of this clonotype. The chain recombines TRBV7-2 with TRBJ2-2; 15 bases line up with TRBD2. This CDR3 spans 16 amino acids. With V trimmed by 4 bases and J by 7 bases, 4 bases remained unmatched. Germline CDR1 is SGHTA and CDR2 is FQGNSA. The CDR3 region is CASSSGLAGGVGELFF. The CDR3 region has the DNA TGTGCCAGCAGCTCTGGACTAGCGGGAGGGGTCGGGGAGCTGTTTTTT.

This clonotype was counted many times. This rearrangement joins TRBV2 to TRBJ2-4; D may be TRBD1 (5 bases). V dropped 8 bases and J dropped 7 bases, with 12 bases sitting between them. The CDR3 sequence is 12 residues long. Germline-derived CDR1 and CDR2 are SNHLY and FYNNEI. CDR3 bases: TGTGCCAGCCTGGGGCATACTAACATTCAGTACTTC. Translation gives CASLGHTNIQYF.

This clonotype occurred many times. This chain connects TRBV12-3 or TRBV12-4 to TRBJ1-2; D is unresolved. V lost 1 base and J lost 4, with 13 bases in between. The CDR3 has 15 residues. CDR3 amino acids: CASSLGTRFSYGYTF. CDR3 coding DNA: TGTGCCAGCAGTTTAGGCACCCGTTTCTCCTATGGCTACACCTTC.

Concerning this clonotype: A much larger clone lies one base from this, so it may be a read error. The J gene is TRBJ1-1, the V gene TRBV6-1; 7 nucleotides match TRBD1. This CDR3 region has 17 residues. Germline CDR1 MNHNS, CDR2 SASEGT. CDR3 amino acids: CANSRTIPRSGGTEAFF. The CDR3, as DNA: TGTGCCAACAGTCGAACCATTCCTAGATCAGGGGGAACTGAAGCTTTCTTT.